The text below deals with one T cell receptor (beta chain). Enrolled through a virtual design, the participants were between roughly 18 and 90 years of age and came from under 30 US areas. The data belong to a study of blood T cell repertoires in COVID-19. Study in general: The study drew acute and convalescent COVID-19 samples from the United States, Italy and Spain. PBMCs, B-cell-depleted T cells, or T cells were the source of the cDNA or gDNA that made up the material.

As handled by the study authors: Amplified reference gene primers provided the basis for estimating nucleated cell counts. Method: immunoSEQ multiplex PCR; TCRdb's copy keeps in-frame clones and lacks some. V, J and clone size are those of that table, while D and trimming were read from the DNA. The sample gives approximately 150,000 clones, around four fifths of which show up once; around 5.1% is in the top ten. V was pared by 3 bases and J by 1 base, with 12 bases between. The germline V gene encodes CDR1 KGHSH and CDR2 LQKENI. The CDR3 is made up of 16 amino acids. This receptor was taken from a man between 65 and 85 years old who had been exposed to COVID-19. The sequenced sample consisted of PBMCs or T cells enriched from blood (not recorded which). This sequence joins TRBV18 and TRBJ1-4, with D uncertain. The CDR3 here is CASSPFLPETNEKLFF. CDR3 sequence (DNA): TGTGCCAGCTCACCGTTTTTGCCAGAAACTAATGAAAAACTGTTTTTT.